The text below deals with one T cell receptor beta chain. The sample is drawn from a study of blood T cell repertoires in COVID-19. The wider study: PBMCs, B-cell-depleted T cells, or T cells were the source of the cDNA or gDNA that made up the material.

In the original processing: Estimation of nucleated cell counts relied on the amplification of reference gene primers. Sequencing was performed with immunoSEQ multiplex PCR; in TCRdb, only in-frame clones are kept and a portion is missing. The DNA was the basis for D and trimming; V, J and clone size are from that table. The table shows about 400,000 clones, with more than 80% occurring only once. The sample was peripheral blood. This receptor was obtained from a man aged 35-49 years with acute or convalescent COVID-19.

The CDR3 sequence is CASSVTGGAYEQYF. For the CDR3, the DNA is TGTGCCAGCAGTGTTACGGGGGGAGCCTACGAGCAGTACTTC. The chain combines TRBV2 with TRBJ2-7; 7 bases agree with TRBD2. The CDR3 is 14 amino acids. The junction had 5 bases not matched to a gene; V was cut back by 4 bases and J by 2 bases. Germline values: CDR1 SNHLY, CDR2 FYNNEI. The whole variable domain, filled in from reference TRBV2 and TRBJ2-7, reads EPEVTQTPSHQVTQMGQEVILRCVPISNHLYFYWYRQILGQKVEFLVSFYNNEISEKSEIFDDQFSVERPDGSNFTLKIRSTKLEDSAMYFCASSVTGGAYEQYFGPGTRLTVT.